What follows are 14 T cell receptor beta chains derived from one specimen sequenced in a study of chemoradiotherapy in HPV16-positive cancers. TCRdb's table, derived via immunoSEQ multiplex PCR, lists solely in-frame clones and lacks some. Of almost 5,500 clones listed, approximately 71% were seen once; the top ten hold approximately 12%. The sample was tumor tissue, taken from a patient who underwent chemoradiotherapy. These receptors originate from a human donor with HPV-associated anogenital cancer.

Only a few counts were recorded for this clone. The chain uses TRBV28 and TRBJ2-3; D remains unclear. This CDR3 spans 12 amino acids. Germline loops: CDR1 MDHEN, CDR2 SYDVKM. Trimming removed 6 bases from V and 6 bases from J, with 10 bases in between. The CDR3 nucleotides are TGTGCCAGCAGCTTCAACCTGGATACGCAGTATTTT. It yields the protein CASSFNLDTQYF.

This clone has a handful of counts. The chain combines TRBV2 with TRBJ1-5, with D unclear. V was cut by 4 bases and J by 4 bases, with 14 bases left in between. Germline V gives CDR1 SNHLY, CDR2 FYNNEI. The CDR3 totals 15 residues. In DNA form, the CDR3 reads TGTGCCAGCAGTGCCAGTGGTATCCTTAATCAGCCCCAGCATTTT. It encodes CASSASGILNQPQHF.

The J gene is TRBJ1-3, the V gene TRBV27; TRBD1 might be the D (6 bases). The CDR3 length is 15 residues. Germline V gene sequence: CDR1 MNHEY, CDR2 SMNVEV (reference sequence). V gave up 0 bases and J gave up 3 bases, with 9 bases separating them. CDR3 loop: CASSLSAGVGNTIYF. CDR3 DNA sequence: TGTGCCAGCAGTTTATCCGCAGGGGTTGGAAACACCATATATTTT.

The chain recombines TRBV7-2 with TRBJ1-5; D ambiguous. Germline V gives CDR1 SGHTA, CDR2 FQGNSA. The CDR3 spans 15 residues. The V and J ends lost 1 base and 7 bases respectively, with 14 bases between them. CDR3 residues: CASSLDRNAGQPQHF. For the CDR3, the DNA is TGTGCCAGCAGCTTAGACCGTAATGCAGGCCAGCCCCAGCATTTT.

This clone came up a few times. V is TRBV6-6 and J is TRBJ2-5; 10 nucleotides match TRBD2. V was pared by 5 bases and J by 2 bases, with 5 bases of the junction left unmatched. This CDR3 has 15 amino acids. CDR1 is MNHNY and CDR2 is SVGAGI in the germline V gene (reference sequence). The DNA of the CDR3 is TGTGCCAGCAGTCCCCGGACTAGCGGTCAAGAGACCCAGTACTTC. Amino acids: CASSPRTSGQETQYF.

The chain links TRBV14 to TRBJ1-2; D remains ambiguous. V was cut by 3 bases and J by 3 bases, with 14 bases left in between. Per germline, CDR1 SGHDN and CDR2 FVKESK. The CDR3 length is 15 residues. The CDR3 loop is CASSQNLWVHYGYTF. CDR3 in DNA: TGTGCCAGCAGCCAGAATCTTTGGGTGCACTATGGCTACACCTTC.

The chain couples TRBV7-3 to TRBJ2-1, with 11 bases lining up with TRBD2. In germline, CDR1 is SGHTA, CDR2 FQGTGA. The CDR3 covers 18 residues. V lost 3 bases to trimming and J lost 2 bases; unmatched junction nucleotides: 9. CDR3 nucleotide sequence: TGTGCCAGCAGCTTGAGACTTAGCGGGAGGGGGACCTACAATGAGCAGTTCTTC. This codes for CASSLRLSGRGTYNEQFF.

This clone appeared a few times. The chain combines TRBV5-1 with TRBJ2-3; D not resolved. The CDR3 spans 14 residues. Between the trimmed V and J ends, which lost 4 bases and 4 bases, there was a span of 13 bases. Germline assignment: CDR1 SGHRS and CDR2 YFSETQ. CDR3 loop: CASSPGRVADTQYF. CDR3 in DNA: TGCGCCAGCAGCCCCGGAAGGGTTGCAGATACGCAGTATTTT.

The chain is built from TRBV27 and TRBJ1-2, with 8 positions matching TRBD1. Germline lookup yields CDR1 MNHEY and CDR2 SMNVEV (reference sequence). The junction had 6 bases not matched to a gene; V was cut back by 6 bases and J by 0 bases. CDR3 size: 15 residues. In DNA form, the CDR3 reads TGTGCCAGCAGGGACAGGGAGGGACCTAACTATGGCTACACCTTC. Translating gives CASRDREGPNYGYTF.

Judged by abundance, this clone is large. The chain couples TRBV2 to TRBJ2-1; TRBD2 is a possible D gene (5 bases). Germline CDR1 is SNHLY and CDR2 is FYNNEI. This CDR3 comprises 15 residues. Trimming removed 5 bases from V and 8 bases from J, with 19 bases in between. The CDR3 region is CASSPYPLGGYEQFF. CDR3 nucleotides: TGTGCCAGCAGTCCATACCCCCTCGGAGGTTATGAGCAGTTCTTC.

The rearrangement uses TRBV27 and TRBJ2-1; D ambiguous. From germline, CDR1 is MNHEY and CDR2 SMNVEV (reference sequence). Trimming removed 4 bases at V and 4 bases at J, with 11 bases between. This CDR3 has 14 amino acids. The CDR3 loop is CASSSPSGYNEQFF. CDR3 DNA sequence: TGTGCCAGCAGTTCCCCCTCCGGGTACAATGAGCAGTTCTTC.

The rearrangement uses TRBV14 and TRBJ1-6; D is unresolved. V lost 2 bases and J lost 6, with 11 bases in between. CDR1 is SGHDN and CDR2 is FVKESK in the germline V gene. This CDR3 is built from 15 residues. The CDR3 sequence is CASSQREIGNSPLHF. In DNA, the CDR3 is TGTGCCAGCAGCCAAAGGGAGATCGGTAATTCACCCCTCCACTTT.

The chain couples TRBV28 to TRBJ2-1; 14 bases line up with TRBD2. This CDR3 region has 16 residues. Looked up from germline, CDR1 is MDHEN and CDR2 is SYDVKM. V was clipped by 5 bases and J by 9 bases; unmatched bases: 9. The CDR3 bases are TGTGCCAGCAGTCGGGGGACTAGCGGGAGTTCGGCTGAGCAGTTCTTC. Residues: CASSRGTSGSSAEQFF.

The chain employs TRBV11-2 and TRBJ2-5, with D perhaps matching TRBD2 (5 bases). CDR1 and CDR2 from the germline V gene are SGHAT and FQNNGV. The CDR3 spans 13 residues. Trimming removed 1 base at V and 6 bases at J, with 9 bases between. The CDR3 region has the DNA TGTGCCAGCAGCTTAGGGCGGGTACAGACCCAGTACTTC. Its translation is CASSLGRVQTQYF. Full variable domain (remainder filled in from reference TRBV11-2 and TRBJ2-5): EAGVAQSPRYKIIEKRQSVAFWCNPISGHATLYWYQQILGQGPKLLIQFQNNGVVDDSQLPKDRFSAERLKGVDSTLKIQPAKLEDSAVYLCASSLGRVQTQYFGPGTRLLVL.